These 18 T cell receptor beta chains were sequenced from one sample in a study of memory CD8 T cells in hepatitis C reinfection. Time point given: late/post reinfection, 12 to 24 weeks after detection. Sorted cells were sequenced directly ex vivo without any in vitro expansion. Only in-frame clones appear in the TCRdb table, and some are missing; sequencing was by immunoSEQ multiplex PCR. The data contain approximately 46,000 clones, nearly 90% of them seen just once; the ten biggest clones take up 0.72%. The sample comprised naive CD8+ T cells sorted from blood. The source is a man between 18 and 35 years old with hepatitis C virus infection.

The chain joins TRBV13 to TRBJ2-2; 7 nucleotides line up with TRBD2. V shed 2 bases, J shed 1 base, and the junction held 7 bases outside the gene matches. In germline, CDR1 is PRHDT, CDR2 FYEKMQ (reference sequence). CDR3 length: 17 residues. In DNA, the CDR3 is TGTGCCAGCAGCTTAACCGAGACTAGCAGGAACACCGGGGAGCTGTTTTTT. Translation gives CASSLTETSRNTGELFF.

The rearrangement joins TRBV6-1 to TRBJ2-2; 9 bases align to TRBD1. The CDR3 is 17 residues long. Losses at the gene ends were 2 bases for V and 5 bases for J; bases not matched to a gene: 9. Germline lookup yields CDR1 MNHNS and CDR2 SASEGT. The CDR3 protein is CASSESTGGATTGELFF. CDR3 nucleotide sequence: TGTGCCAGCAGTGAAAGCACAGGGGGCGCGACTACCGGGGAGCTGTTTTTT.

The chain links TRBV27 to TRBJ2-2, with 9 bases identical to TRBD1. V was clipped by 5 bases and J by 4 bases; unmatched bases: 8. This CDR3 is built from 16 residues. The germline V gene has CDR1 MNHEY and CDR2 SMNVEV (reference sequence). This chain's CDR3 is CASSLLDRGSTGELFF. In DNA, the CDR3 is TGTGCCAGCAGTCTGCTCGACAGGGGGAGCACCGGGGAGCTGTTTTTT.

The V call is TRBV10-3, the J call TRBJ1-5; 7 bases are shared with TRBD1. Germline V gives CDR1 ENHRY, CDR2 SYGVKD. This CDR3 is built from 14 residues. Losses at the gene ends were 4 bases for V and 4 bases for J; bases not matched to a gene: 4. The CDR3 reads CAISADRVNQPQHF. The CDR3, as DNA: TGTGCCATCAGTGCTGACAGGGTTAATCAGCCCCAGCATTTT.

This clone was observed a few times. V usage is TRBV28 and J usage is TRBJ2-5; 7 positions agree with TRBD2. The J segment lost 0 bases and the V segment lost 6 bases, leaving 7 bases of the junction unmatched. The CDR3 extends over 15 amino acids. The V gene's germline CDR1 is MDHEN and CDR2 SYDVKM. The CDR3 sequence: CASRPVAGYQETQYF. The CDR3 DNA follows: TGTGCCAGCAGACCTGTAGCGGGTTACCAAGAGACCCAGTACTTC. Full variable domain (missing parts from reference TRBV28 and TRBJ2-5): DVKVTQSSRYLVKRTGEKVFLECVQDMDHENMFWYRQDPGLGLRLIYFSYDVKMKEKGDIPEGYSVSREKKERFSLILESASTNQTSMYLCASRPVAGYQETQYFGPGTRLLVL.

This clone came up once. This chain links TRBV6-1 with TRBJ2-7, with TRBD2 matching 9 bases. CDR1 is MNHNS and CDR2 is SASEGT in the germline V gene. This CDR3 region has 14 residues. V lost 3 bases and J lost 6; bases outside the gene matches: 6. CDR3 amino acids: CASSDSGRFSEQYF. The DNA of the CDR3 is TGTGCCAGCAGTGATAGCGGGAGATTCTCCGAGCAGTACTTC.

This rearrangement joins TRBV14 to TRBJ2-3; D gene ambiguous. Germline V CDR1 and CDR2: SGHDN, FVKESK. V was trimmed by 4 bases and J by 5 bases, leaving 4 bases between them. This CDR3 has 11 amino acids. CDR3 protein: CASSPGDTQYF. DNA for the CDR3: TGTGCCAGCAGCCCAGGAGATACGCAGTATTTT.

This clone was observed once. This chain links TRBV4-2 with TRBJ2-7, with 8 nucleotides matching TRBD2. Germline V gives CDR1 LGHNA, CDR2 YNFKEQ. V trimming: 0 bases; J trimming: 6 bases; junction bases outside the gene matches: 7. The CDR3 contains 15 residues. The CDR3 reads CASSQEAGAGPEQYF. The CDR3 DNA is TGTGCCAGCAGCCAAGAAGCGGGAGCGGGACCCGAGCAGTACTTC.

The chain combines TRBV5-1 with TRBJ1-4; D unresolved. V gave up 0 bases and J gave up 8 bases, with 14 bases separating them. Per germline, CDR1 SGHRS and CDR2 YFSETQ. The CDR3 length is 15 residues. For the CDR3, the DNA is TGCGCCAGCAGCTTGGCCGGAGGGCCGAAGGAAAAACTGTTTTTT. Translating gives CASSLAGGPKEKLFF.

CDR3: CATRTLLSNQPQHF. CDR3 DNA sequence: TGTGCCACCAGGACACTCTTGAGCAATCAGCCCCAGCATTTT. V and J are TRBV6-5 and TRBJ1-5; D perhaps matches TRBD1 (5 bases). Germline V gene data show CDR1 as MNHEY and CDR2 as SVGAGI. The CDR3 contains 14 residues. The V gene lost 10 bases and the J gene lost 1 base, with 14 bases spanning the gap.

The V and J genes are TRBV19 and TRBJ1-4, with no clear D. With 5 bases removed from V and 5 bases from J, the gap between germline ends came to 15 bases. Germline assignment: CDR1 LNHDA and CDR2 SQIVND (reference sequence). The length of the CDR3 is 15 residues. CDR3 DNA: TGTGCCAGTAGTCCCGAGTTGACCGGGAATGAAAAACTGTTTTTT. Translation gives CASSPELTGNEKLFF. Based on the CDR3 plus reference TRBV19 and TRBJ1-4, the full variable domain is DGGITQSPKYLFRKEGQNVTLSCEQNLNHDAMYWYRQDPGQGLRLIYYSQIVNDFQKGDIAEGYSVSREKKESFPLTVTSAQKNPTAFYLCASSPELTGNEKLFFGSGTQLSVL.

This clone was seen a few times. V is TRBV13 and J is TRBJ1-5; D not certain. The CDR3 spans 14 residues. Trimming stripped 1 base from V and 1 base from J, with 5 bases between. The germline V gene encodes CDR1 PRHDT and CDR2 FYEKMQ (reference sequence). The CDR3 bases are TGTGCCAGCAGCTTAGCACAGAGCAATCAGCCCCAGCATTTT. It yields the protein CASSLAQSNQPQHF. The entire variable domain, with the rest obtained from reference TRBV13 and TRBJ1-5, is as follows: AAGVIQSPRHLIKEKRETATLKCYPIPRHDTVYWYQQGPGQDPQFLISFYEKMQSDKGSIPDRFSAQQFSDYHSELNMSSLELGDSALYFCASSLAQSNQPQHFGDGTRLSIL.

The chain employs TRBV19 and TRBJ2-7, with D possibly being TRBD2 (6 bases). The CDR3 length is 14 residues. Looked up from germline, CDR1 is LNHDA and CDR2 is SQIVND (reference sequence). The V end was cut by 7 bases, the J end by 3 bases, with 16 bases between. CDR3 nucleotides: TGTGCCAGTACCCCCTCAGGCGGGATCTACGAGCAGTACTTC. It specifies CASTPSGGIYEQYF.

CDR3 DNA sequence: TGTGCCAGCAGCTTTCCAGCCAGGGACACGAACACCGGGGAGCTGTTTTTT. Protein sequence: CASSFPARDTNTGELFF. This chain connects TRBV7-2 to TRBJ2-2; maybe TRBD1 (6 bases). Trimming took off 3 bases at V and 0 bases at J, with 14 bases between the two ends. CDR1 is SGHTA and CDR2 is FQGNSA in the germline V gene. The length of the CDR3 is 17 residues.

This rearrangement joins TRBV28 to TRBJ2-1, with 9 bases fitting TRBD1. CDR3 length equals 14 residues. CDR1 MDHEN and CDR2 SYDVKM come from the germline V gene. V shed 6 bases, J shed 8 bases, and the junction held 8 bases outside the gene matches. CDR3 loop: CASSWGTGGDEQFF. In DNA form, the CDR3 reads TGTGCCAGCAGCTGGGGTACAGGGGGCGATGAGCAGTTCTTC.

The chain joins TRBV7-9 to TRBJ2-7; 15 bases are shared with TRBD2. Germline values: CDR1 SEHNR, CDR2 FQNEAQ (reference sequence). The trim removed 8 bases at V and 5 bases at J, leaving 4 bases unmatched. This CDR3 spans 14 amino acids. The CDR3 coding sequence is TGTGCCAGCTCGGGACTAGCGGGAGGCGACGAGCAGTACTTC. Its translation is CASSGLAGGDEQYF. Using reference TRBV7-9 and TRBJ2-7 for the parts outside the CDR3, the full variable domain is DTGVSQNPRHKITKRGQNVTFRCDPISEHNRLYWYRQTLGQGPEFLTYFQNEAQLEKSRLLSDRFSAERPKGSFSTLEIQRTEQGDSAMYLCASSGLAGGDEQYFGPGTRLTVT.

This chain joins TRBV19 and TRBJ2-6, with a weak D call TRBD1 (5 bases). CDR3 length: 17 residues. Germline V gene sequence: CDR1 LNHDA, CDR2 SQIVND (reference sequence). Deletions cut 6 bases from V and 2 bases from J, with 17 bases between. CDR3 protein: CASRAGQGSTGANVLTF. The CDR3 coding sequence is TGTGCCAGTAGGGCAGGCCAGGGATCTACTGGGGCCAACGTCCTGACTTTC.

The rearrangement links TRBV4-1 to TRBJ2-1; TRBD2 agrees at 7 bases. CDR1 is MGHRA and CDR2 is YSYEKL in the germline V gene. Losses at the gene ends were 5 bases for V and 7 bases for J; bases not matched to a gene: 11. The CDR3 covers 15 residues. In DNA, the CDR3 is TGCGCCAGCAGCTACGTAGCGGGTTCCGGGAATGAGCAGTTCTTC. The encoded protein is CASSYVAGSGNEQFF.